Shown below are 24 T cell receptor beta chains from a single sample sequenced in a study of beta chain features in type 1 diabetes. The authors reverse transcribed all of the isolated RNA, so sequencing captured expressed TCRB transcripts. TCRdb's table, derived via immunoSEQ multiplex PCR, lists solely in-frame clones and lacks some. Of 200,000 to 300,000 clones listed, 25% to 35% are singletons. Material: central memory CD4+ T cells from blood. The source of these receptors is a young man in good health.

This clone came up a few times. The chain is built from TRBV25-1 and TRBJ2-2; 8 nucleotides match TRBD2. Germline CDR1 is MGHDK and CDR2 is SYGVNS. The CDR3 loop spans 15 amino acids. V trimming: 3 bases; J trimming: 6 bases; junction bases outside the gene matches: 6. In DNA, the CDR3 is TGTGCCAGCAGTGACCCCGGGGGGGCGGCCGGGGAGCTGTTTTTT. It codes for CASSDPGGAAGELFF.

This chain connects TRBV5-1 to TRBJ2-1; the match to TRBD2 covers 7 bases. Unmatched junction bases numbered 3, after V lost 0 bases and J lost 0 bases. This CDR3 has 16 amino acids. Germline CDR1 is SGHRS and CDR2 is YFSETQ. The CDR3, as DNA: TGCGCCAGCAGCTTGGGAGCGGGGAGCTCCTACAATGAGCAGTTCTTC. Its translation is CASSLGAGSSYNEQFF.

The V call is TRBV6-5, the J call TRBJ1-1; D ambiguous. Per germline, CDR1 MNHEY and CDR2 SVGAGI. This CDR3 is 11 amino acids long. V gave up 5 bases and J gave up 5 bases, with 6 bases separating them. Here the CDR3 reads CASSTQTEAFF. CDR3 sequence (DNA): TGTGCCAGCAGTACACAGACTGAAGCTTTCTTT.

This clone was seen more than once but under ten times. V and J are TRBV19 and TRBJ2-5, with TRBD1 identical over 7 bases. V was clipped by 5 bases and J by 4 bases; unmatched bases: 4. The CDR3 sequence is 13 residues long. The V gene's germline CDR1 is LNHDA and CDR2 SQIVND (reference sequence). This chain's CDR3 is CASSSTGRETQYF. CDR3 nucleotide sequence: TGTGCCAGTAGTTCGACAGGGAGAGAGACCCAGTACTTC.

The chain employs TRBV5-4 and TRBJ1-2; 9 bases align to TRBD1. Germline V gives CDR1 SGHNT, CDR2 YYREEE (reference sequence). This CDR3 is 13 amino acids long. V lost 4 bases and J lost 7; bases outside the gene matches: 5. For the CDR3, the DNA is TGTGCCAGCAGCACCGGGACAGGGTTTGGCTACACCTTC. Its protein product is CASSTGTGFGYTF.

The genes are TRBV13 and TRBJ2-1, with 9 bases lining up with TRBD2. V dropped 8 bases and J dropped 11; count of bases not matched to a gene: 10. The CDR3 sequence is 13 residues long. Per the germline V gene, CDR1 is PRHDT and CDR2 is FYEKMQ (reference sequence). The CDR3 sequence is CASSTGTSRKQFF. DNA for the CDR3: TGTGCCAGCTCAACCGGGACTAGCCGTAAGCAGTTCTTC.

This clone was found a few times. The CDR3, as DNA: TGTGCTACGGGGGACGTAGGCACTGAAGCTTTCTTT. It yields the protein CATGDVGTEAFF. V and J are TRBV12-5 and TRBJ1-1; D is possibly TRBD1 (5 bases). CDR1 and CDR2 (germline): LGHNT, FRNRAP. The V and J ends lost 10 bases and 4 bases respectively, with 13 bases between them. This CDR3 is built from 12 residues.

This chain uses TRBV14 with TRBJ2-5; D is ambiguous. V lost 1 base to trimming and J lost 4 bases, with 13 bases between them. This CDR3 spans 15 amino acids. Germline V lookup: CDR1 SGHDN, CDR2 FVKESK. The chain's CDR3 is CASSQVVGVRETQYF. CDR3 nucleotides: TGTGCCAGCAGCCAAGTCGTAGGAGTTCGAGAGACCCAGTACTTC.

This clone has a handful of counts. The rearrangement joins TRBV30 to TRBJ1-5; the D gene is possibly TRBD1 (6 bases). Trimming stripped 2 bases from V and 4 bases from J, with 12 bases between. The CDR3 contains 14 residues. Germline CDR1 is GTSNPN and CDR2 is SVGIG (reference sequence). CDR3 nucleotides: TGTGCCTGGAGTTTACCAGGGGCAAATCAGCCCCAGCATTTT. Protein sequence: CAWSLPGANQPQHF.

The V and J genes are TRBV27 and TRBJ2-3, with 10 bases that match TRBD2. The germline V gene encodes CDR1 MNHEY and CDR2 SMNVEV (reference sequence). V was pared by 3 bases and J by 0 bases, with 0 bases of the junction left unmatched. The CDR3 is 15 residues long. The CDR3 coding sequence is TGTGCCAGCAGTTTGGGACTAGCGAGCACAGATACGCAGTATTTT. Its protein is CASSLGLASTDTQYF.

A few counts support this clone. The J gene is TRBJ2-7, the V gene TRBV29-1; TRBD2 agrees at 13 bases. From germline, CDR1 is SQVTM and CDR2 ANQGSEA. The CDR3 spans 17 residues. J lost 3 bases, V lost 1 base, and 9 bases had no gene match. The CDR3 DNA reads TGCAGCGTTGAAGGGACTAGCGGGAGTGGTTCGTTCTACGAGCAGTACTTC. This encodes CSVEGTSGSGSFYEQYF.

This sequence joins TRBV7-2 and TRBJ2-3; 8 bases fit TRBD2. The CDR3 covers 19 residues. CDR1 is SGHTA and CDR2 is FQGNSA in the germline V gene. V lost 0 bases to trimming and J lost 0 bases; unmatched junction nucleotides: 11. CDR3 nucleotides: TGTGCCAGCAGCTTAGCCCGGCTCCAGCGGGGGTTTAGCACAGATACGCAGTATTTT. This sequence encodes CASSLARLQRGFSTDTQYF.

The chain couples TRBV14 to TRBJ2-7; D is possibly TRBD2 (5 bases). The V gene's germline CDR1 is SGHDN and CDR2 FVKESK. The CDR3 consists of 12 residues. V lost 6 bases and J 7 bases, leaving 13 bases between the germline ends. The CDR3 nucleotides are TGTGCCAGCAGTCTCGGGGTTGGGGAGCAGTACTTC. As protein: CASSLGVGEQYF.

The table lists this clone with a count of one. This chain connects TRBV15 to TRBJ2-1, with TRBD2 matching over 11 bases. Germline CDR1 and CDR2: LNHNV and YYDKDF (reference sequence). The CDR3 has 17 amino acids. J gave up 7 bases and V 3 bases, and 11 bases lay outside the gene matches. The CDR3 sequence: CATSRTQASGRRNEQFF. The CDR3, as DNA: TGTGCCACCAGCAGGACACAAGCTAGCGGGAGGCGAAATGAGCAGTTCTTC.

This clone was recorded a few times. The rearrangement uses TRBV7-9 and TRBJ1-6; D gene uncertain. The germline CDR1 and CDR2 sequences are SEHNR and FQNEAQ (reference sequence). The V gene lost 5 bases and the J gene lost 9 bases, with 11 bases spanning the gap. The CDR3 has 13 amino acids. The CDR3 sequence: CASSLQEGSPLHF. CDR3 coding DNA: TGTGCCAGCAGCCTGCAAGAGGGTTCACCCCTCCACTTT.

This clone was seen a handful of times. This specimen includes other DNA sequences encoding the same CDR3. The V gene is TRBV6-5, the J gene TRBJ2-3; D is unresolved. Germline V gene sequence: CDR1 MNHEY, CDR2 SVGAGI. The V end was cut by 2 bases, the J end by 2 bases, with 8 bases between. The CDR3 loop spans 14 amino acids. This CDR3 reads CASSYGGPTDTQYF. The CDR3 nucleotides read TGTGCCAGCAGTTACGGCGGCCCCACAGATACGCAGTATTTT.

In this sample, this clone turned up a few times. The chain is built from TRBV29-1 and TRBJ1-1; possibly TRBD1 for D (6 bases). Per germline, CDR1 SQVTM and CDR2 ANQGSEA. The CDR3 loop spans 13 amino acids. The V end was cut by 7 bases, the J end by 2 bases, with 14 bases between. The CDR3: CSAAQQGNTEAFF. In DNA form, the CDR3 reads TGCAGCGCCGCCCAACAGGGAAACACTGAAGCTTTCTTT.

The chain's CDR3 is CASSPDGGFRETQYF. As DNA, the CDR3 is TGCGCCAGCAGCCCGGACGGTGGCTTTCGGGAGACCCAGTACTTC. V usage is TRBV5-1 and J usage is TRBJ2-5; no firm D call. The germline V gene has CDR1 SGHRS and CDR2 YFSETQ. The length of the CDR3 is 15 residues. V lost 4 bases and J lost 5, with 18 bases in between.

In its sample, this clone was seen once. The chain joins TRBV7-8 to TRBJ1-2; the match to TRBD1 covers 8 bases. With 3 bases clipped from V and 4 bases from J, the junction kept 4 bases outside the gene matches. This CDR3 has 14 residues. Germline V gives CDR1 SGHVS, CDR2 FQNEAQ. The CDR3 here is CASSFRDRLYGYTF. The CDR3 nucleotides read TGTGCCAGCAGCTTTAGGGACAGGCTCTATGGCTACACCTTC.

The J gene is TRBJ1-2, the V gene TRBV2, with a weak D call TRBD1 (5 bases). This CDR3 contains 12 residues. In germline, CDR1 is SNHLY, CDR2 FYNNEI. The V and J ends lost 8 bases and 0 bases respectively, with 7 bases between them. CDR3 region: CASDSSNYGYTF. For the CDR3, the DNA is TGTGCCAGCGACAGTTCTAACTATGGCTACACCTTC.

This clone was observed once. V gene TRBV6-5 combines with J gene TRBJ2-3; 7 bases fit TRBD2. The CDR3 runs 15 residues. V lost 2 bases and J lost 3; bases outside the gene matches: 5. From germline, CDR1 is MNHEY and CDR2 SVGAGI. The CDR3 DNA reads TGTGCCAGCAGTTACGGGGGGGTCCAGACAGATACGCAGTATTTT. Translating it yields CASSYGGVQTDTQYF.

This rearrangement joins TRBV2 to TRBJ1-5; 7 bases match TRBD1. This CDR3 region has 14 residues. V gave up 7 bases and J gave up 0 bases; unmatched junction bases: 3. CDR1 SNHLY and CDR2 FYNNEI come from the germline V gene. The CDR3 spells CASTGGYSNQPQHF. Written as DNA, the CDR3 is TGTGCCAGCACAGGGGGATATAGCAATCAGCCCCAGCATTTT.

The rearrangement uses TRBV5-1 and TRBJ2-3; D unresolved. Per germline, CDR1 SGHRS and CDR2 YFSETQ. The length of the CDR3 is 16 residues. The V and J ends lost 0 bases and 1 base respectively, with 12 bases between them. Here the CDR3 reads CASSLVPRQGTDTQYF. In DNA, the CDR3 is TGCGCCAGCAGCTTGGTCCCCCGGCAGGGCACAGATACGCAGTATTTT. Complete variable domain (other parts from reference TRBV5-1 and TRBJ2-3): KAGVTQTPRYLIKTRGQQVTLSCSPISGHRSVSWYQQTPGQGLQFLFEYFSETQRNKGNFPGRFSGRQFSNSRSEMNVSTLELGDSALYLCASSLVPRQGTDTQYFGPGTRLTVL.

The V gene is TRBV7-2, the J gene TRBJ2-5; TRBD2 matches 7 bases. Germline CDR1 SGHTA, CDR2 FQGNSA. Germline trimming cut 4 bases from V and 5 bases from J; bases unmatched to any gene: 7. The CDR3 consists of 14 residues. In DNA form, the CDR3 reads TGTGCCAGCAGCTCCCCCTCAGCGGGGGAGACCCAGTACTTC. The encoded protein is CASSSPSAGETQYF.